This T cell receptor (beta chain) was found in a study of identical twins. CDR3 size: 13 residues. With 5 bases removed from V and 1 base from J, the gap between germline ends came to 11 bases. Germline CDR1 is SQVTM and CDR2 is ANQGSEA. It was template switching that added a universal primer site, and there were unique molecular identifiers on the cDNA. TCRdb re-called the 5' RACE reads with MiXCR, one entry per CDR3 protein. The repertoire has 420,000 or so distinct CDR3 sequences, 18% of them found once; the top ten carry 10% to 15%. Source material: naive T cells sorted from blood. The clonotype originates from a man aged 50-59 years in good health. V gene TRBV29-1 combines with J gene TRBJ1-1; D possibly corresponds to TRBD1 (6 bases). The CDR3 region has the DNA TGCAGCGTTTCCAGGGGCCCGAACACTGAAGCTTTCTTT. Translated: CSVSRGPNTEAFF.